A selection of T cell receptor beta chains follows, all from one sample in a study of shared clonotypes between healthy human individuals. This table comes from immunoSEQ multiplex PCR, and its TCRdb copy is limited to in-frame clones, with some not included. The data contain around 1,900,000 clones, 93% of them singletons. Sample: naive CD8+ T cells from PBMCs. These receptors all stem from a man between 18 and 29 years old in good health. Some clones in this sample may be carry-over from other donors' samples. The CDR3 runs from the conserved cysteine through the conserved F or W. Fields, in order: J gene, D gene, V gene, clone size, CDR3 protein, CDR3 DNA. The D gene is left open where the match is weak. The size entry is marked missing in some rows and otherwise reads once, few, many or a size class.

j_call: TRBJ2-1
d_call: .
v_call: TRBV28
clone_size: .
cdr3_aa: CASSPQYNEQFF
cdr3_nt: TGTGCCAGCAGCCCTCAATACAATGAGCAGTTCTTC

j_call: TRBJ2-7
d_call: .
v_call: TRBV29-1
clone_size: .
cdr3_aa: CSVEVEDSPQGYEQYF
cdr3_nt: TGCAGCGTTGAAGTTGAAGACAGTCCACAGGGCTACGAGCAGTACTTC

j_call: TRBJ2-1
d_call: TRBD2
v_call: TRBV7-9
clone_size: .
cdr3_aa: CASSPRAGVSYNEQFF
cdr3_nt: TGTGCCAGCAGCCCCCGAGCGGGAGTTTCCTACAATGAGCAGTTCTTC

j_call: TRBJ2-1
d_call: .
v_call: TRBV27
clone_size: once
cdr3_aa: CASSFGGTPYNEQFF
cdr3_nt: TGTGCCAGCAGTTTCGGCGGGACCCCCTACAATGAGCAGTTCTTC

j_call: TRBJ1-1
d_call: .
v_call: TRBV28
clone_size: .
cdr3_aa: CASRELRVDTEAFF
cdr3_nt: TGTGCCAGCCGAGAATTAAGGGTGGACACTGAAGCTTTCTTT

j_call: TRBJ1-1
d_call: .
v_call: TRBV27
clone_size: .
cdr3_aa: CASSLSDGQMNTEAFF
cdr3_nt: TGTGCCAGCAGTTTATCCGACGGACAAATGAACACTGAAGCTTTCTTT

j_call: TRBJ2-7
d_call: .
v_call: TRBV6-5
clone_size: .
cdr3_aa: CASRGTERPNEQYF
cdr3_nt: TGTGCCAGCAGAGGGACGGAGAGACCTAACGAGCAGTACTTC

j_call: TRBJ2-1
d_call: TRBD2
v_call: TRBV6-4
clone_size: .
cdr3_aa: CASSPRSAGRVNEQFF
cdr3_nt: TGTGCCAGCAGCCCCCGTAGCGCAGGGAGGGTCAATGAGCAGTTCTTC

j_call: TRBJ2-7
d_call: .
v_call: TRBV27
clone_size: once
cdr3_aa: CASSLWAGSSHEQYF
cdr3_nt: TGTGCCAGCAGTTTATGGGCAGGTAGTAGCCACGAGCAGTACTTC

j_call: TRBJ2-1
d_call: .
v_call: TRBV29-1
clone_size: .
cdr3_aa: CSSRRAYEQFF
cdr3_nt: TGCAGCTCCCGCCGAGCTTATGAGCAGTTCTTC

j_call: TRBJ2-7
d_call: .
v_call: TRBV18
clone_size: .
cdr3_aa: CASSPRGRPGSSYEQYF
cdr3_nt: TGTGCCAGCTCACCCCGAGGCCGCCCGGGGTCTTCGTACGAGCAGTACTTC

j_call: TRBJ1-5
d_call: TRBD1
v_call: TRBV27
clone_size: .
cdr3_aa: CASSWTGGAFQPQHF
cdr3_nt: TGTGCCAGCAGCTGGACAGGGGGCGCTTTCCAGCCCCAGCATTTT

j_call: TRBJ2-4
d_call: .
v_call: TRBV10-3
clone_size: .
cdr3_aa: CATRDPWRDIQYF
cdr3_nt: TGTGCCACCCGGGACCCATGGAGGGACATTCAGTACTTC

j_call: TRBJ1-4
d_call: .
v_call: TRBV4-3
clone_size: .
cdr3_aa: CASSQEGRYNEKLFF
cdr3_nt: TGCGCCAGCAGCCAGGAGGGGCGGTATAATGAAAAACTGTTTTTT

j_call: TRBJ2-7
d_call: .
v_call: TRBV6-6
clone_size: .
cdr3_aa: CASSSLDSFYEQYF
cdr3_nt: TGTGCCAGCAGTTCGTTGGATAGCTTCTACGAGCAGTACTTC

j_call: TRBJ2-7
d_call: .
v_call: TRBV7-3
clone_size: .
cdr3_aa: CASSLGQHYEQYF
cdr3_nt: TGTGCCAGCAGCCTTGGACAGCACTACGAGCAGTACTTC

j_call: TRBJ2-7
d_call: .
v_call: TRBV6-5
clone_size: .
cdr3_aa: CASGSTGRGREQYF
cdr3_nt: TGTGCCAGCGGCTCTACAGGACGGGGGAGAGAGCAGTACTTC

j_call: TRBJ2-7
d_call: TRBD2
v_call: TRBV19
clone_size: .
cdr3_aa: CASAKGLADYEQYF
cdr3_nt: TGTGCCAGTGCTAAGGGACTAGCGGACTACGAGCAGTACTTC

j_call: TRBJ1-2
d_call: .
v_call: TRBV21-1
clone_size: .
cdr3_aa: CATVQGGEGYTF
cdr3_nt: TGTGCCACCGTTCAGGGGGGAGAGGGCTACACCTTC

j_call: TRBJ2-1
d_call: .
v_call: TRBV7-2
clone_size: .
cdr3_aa: CASSPRTRYNEQFF
cdr3_nt: TGTGCCAGCAGCCCCCGGACTCGTTACAATGAGCAGTTCTTC

j_call: TRBJ2-3
d_call: .
v_call: TRBV9
clone_size: .
cdr3_aa: CASSVVGFTDTQYF
cdr3_nt: TGTGCCAGCAGCGTCGTGGGTTTCACAGATACGCAGTATTTT

j_call: TRBJ1-2
d_call: .
v_call: TRBV28
clone_size: .
cdr3_aa: CASHPGPGSTGYTF
cdr3_nt: TGTGCCAGTCACCCGGGGCCAGGGTCTACTGGCTACACCTTC

j_call: TRBJ2-1
d_call: .
v_call: TRBV14
clone_size: .
cdr3_aa: CASSPVGGGDEQFF
cdr3_nt: TGTGCCAGCAGCCCGGTAGGAGGGGGGGATGAGCAGTTCTTC

j_call: TRBJ2-7
d_call: .
v_call: TRBV6-6
clone_size: .
cdr3_aa: CASRPRDSLGYEQYF
cdr3_nt: TGTGCCAGCAGGCCTCGGGACTCCCTAGGGTACGAGCAGTACTTC

j_call: TRBJ2-7
d_call: .
v_call: TRBV15
clone_size: .
cdr3_aa: CATRGTASYEQYF
cdr3_nt: TGTGCCACCAGAGGGACTGCTTCCTACGAGCAGTACTTC

j_call: TRBJ2-1
d_call: TRBD2
v_call: TRBV15
clone_size: once
cdr3_aa: CATSRAAGGAYNEQFF
cdr3_nt: TGTGCCACCAGCAGAGCCGCGGGGGGGGCGTACAATGAGCAGTTCTTC

j_call: TRBJ1-2
d_call: .
v_call: TRBV6-6
clone_size: .
cdr3_aa: CASTTGYGYTF
cdr3_nt: TGTGCCAGCACCACAGGTTACGGCTACACCTTC

j_call: TRBJ2-6
d_call: TRBD2
v_call: TRBV9
clone_size: .
cdr3_aa: CASSPGRWLAGDSGANVLTF
cdr3_nt: TGTGCCAGCAGCCCCGGCCGATGGCTAGCGGGTGACTCTGGGGCCAACGTCCTGACTTTC

j_call: TRBJ1-2
d_call: .
v_call: TRBV7-9
clone_size: .
cdr3_aa: CASSFYSLLGYTF
cdr3_nt: TGTGCCAGCAGCTTTTACAGCCTTCTTGGCTACACCTTC

j_call: TRBJ2-7
d_call: TRBD2
v_call: TRBV5-4
clone_size: .
cdr3_aa: CASSRGAGGPDEQYF
cdr3_nt: TGTGCCAGCAGCAGGGGGGCGGGAGGGCCGGACGAGCAGTACTTC

j_call: TRBJ2-1
d_call: TRBD1
v_call: TRBV7-9
clone_size: .
cdr3_aa: CASSFPGQVHNEQFF
cdr3_nt: TGTGCCAGCAGCTTCCCGGGACAGGTCCACAATGAGCAGTTCTTC

j_call: TRBJ1-5
d_call: .
v_call: TRBV27
clone_size: .
cdr3_aa: CASGRRIGSNQPQHF
cdr3_nt: TGTGCCAGCGGCCGGAGGATTGGCAGCAATCAGCCCCAGCATTTT

j_call: TRBJ2-6
d_call: .
v_call: TRBV4-3
clone_size: .
cdr3_aa: CASSPTDSGANVLTF
cdr3_nt: TGCGCCAGCAGCCCTACTGACTCTGGGGCCAACGTCCTGACTTTC

j_call: TRBJ2-5
d_call: .
v_call: TRBV27
clone_size: .
cdr3_aa: CASSLSAWETQYF
cdr3_nt: TGTGCCAGCAGTTTATCCGCCTGGGAGACCCAGTACTTC

j_call: TRBJ1-2
d_call: .
v_call: TRBV27
clone_size: .
cdr3_aa: CASSLRGTPVYGYTF
cdr3_nt: TGTGCCAGCAGTTTACGGGGGACCCCCGTCTATGGCTACACCTTC